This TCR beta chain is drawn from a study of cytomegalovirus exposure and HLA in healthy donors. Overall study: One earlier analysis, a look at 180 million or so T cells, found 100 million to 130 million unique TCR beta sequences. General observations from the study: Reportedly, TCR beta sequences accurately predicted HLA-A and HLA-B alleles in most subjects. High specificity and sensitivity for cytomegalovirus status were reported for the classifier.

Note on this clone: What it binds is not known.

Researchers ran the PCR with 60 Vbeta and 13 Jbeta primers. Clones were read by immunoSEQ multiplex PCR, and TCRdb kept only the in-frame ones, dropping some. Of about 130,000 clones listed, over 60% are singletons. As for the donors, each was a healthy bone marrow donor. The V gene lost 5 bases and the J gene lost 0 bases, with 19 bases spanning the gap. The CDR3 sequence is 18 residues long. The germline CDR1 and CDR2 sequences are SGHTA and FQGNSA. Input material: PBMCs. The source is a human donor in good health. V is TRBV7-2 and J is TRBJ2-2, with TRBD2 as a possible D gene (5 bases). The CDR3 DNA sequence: TGTGCCAGCAGCCCTTACGGGGTAGCAGCGGCGAACACCGGGGAGCTGTTTTTT. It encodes CASSPYGVAAANTGELFF.